This TCR beta chain appears in the sequencing data of a study of T cells in Graves' hyperthyroidism and ophthalmopathy. RNA transcripts yielded amplified TCR beta CDR3 regions. The HTBI primer set served for first-round RT-PCR of the TCR CDR3. One entry per CDR3 protein, called by TCRdb with MiXCR from the multiplex PCR reads. The sample contains approximately 700,000 distinct CDR3 sequences, approximately 16% of which appear only once. In patients aged 18 to 65, hyperthyroidism was newly diagnosed, with duration under 2 months. Whole-study findings and limits: The majority of expanded thyroid clonotypes above 0.001 also appeared in blood.

V dropped 2 bases and J dropped 5; count of bases not matched to a gene: 5. The CDR3 has 14 amino acids. CDR1 and CDR2 (germline): MDHEN, SYDVKM. To note about this clonotype: The antigen remains unidentified.

V and J are TRBV28 and TRBJ2-7; 8 bases match TRBD2. Material for sequencing was blood. This TCR came from a young man with Graves' hyperthyroidism. Here the CDR3 reads CASSLAGGAHEQYF. DNA for the CDR3: TGTGCCAGCAGTTTAGCGGGGGGAGCGCACGAGCAGTACTTC.